This T cell receptor beta chain was captured by sequencing in a study of regulatory T cells in long-lasting Graves disease. General study results and limits: Less diverse TCR repertoires were seen in persistent Graves' patients than in newly diagnosed ones.

As for time point: newly diagnosed GD, antithyroid drugs for less than 3 months. Extracted PBMC RNA gave rise to the TCR library. Libraries of TCR beta came from iRepertoire HTBI primers plus Arm-PCR of CDR3 regions. Each CDR3 protein is one row after TCRdb ran MiXCR on the multiplex PCR reads. Of some 250,000 distinct CDR3 sequences listed, around 20% were seen once; the top ten hold approximately 15%. In this sample, this clonotype turned up many times. Its target is unknown. The sample here was peripheral blood mononuclear cells (PBMCs), taken at new diagnosis, from a patient treated with antithyroid drugs. This receptor was obtained from a female donor with Graves disease.

The CDR3 nucleotides read TGTGCCAGCAGTTTATTTGTGTTTGGCTACACCTTC. Its translation: CASSLFVFGYTF. This chain links TRBV28 with TRBJ1-2; D ambiguous. Germline V gene sequence: CDR1 MDHEN, CDR2 SYDVKM. Trimming shortened V by 1 base and J by 7 bases, and 7 bases separated the two germline ends. The CDR3 sequence is 12 residues long.